This T cell receptor beta chain was documented in a study of T cell changes during pregnancy in multiple sclerosis. TCRdb keeps only in-frame clones here, not all; method: immunoSEQ multiplex PCR. The repertoire includes some 110,000 clones, roughly nine tenths of them detected once, and about 1.5% sits in the top ten. Germline CDR1 reads LGHNT; CDR2 reads FRNRAP. The CDR3 spans 15 residues. V was pared by 1 base and J by 8 bases, with 7 bases of the junction left unmatched. Source: peripheral blood, taken in the third trimester of pregnancy. V is TRBV12-5 and J is TRBJ2-1, with 8 bases identical to TRBD2. The clonotype originates from a female donor with multiple sclerosis, enrolled in a pregnancy study. The CDR3 loop reads CASGLDSSGIDEQFF. The CDR3 DNA reads as TGTGCTAGTGGTTTGGATAGTAGCGGGATAGATGAGCAGTTCTTC.